These 20 T cell receptor beta chains came from one sample sequenced in a study of T cells after yellow fever vaccination. TCRdb recomputed calls from the 5' RACE reads with MiXCR, one row per CDR3 protein. The sample comprises more than 300,000 distinct CDR3 sequences, roughly a tenth of which are singletons, and less than 3.5% rests with the top ten. The sample here was CD4+ T cells sorted from PBMCs, taken 45 days after the yellow fever booster vaccination. Source of these receptors: a man aged 18 to 30 who received the YFV17D yellow fever vaccine.

The genes are TRBV9 and TRBJ2-1; 9 nucleotides match TRBD2. The V and J ends lost 0 bases and 9 bases, in that order; junction bases with no gene match: 4. Germline-derived CDR1 and CDR2 are SGDLS and YYNGEE. The CDR3 length is 14 residues. The CDR3 DNA is TGTGCCAGCAGCGTAGGAGCGGGAGGTGGTGAGCAGTTCTTC. It codes for CASSVGAGGGEQFF.

In this sample, this clonotype turned up many times. V usage is TRBV4-2 and J usage is TRBJ1-2, with D uncertain. Per germline, CDR1 LGHNA and CDR2 YNFKEQ. The CDR3 covers 16 residues. Trimming cost V 0 bases and J 0 bases, with 11 bases left between them. The CDR3 coding sequence is TGTGCCAGCAGCCAAGATTTTGAGTCCCCTAACTATGGCTACACCTTC. It codes for CASSQDFESPNYGYTF.

This clonotype has ten or more counts. The chain employs TRBV12-3 or TRBV12-4 and TRBJ2-3, with 7 bases that match TRBD1. The CDR3 has 12 residues. V shed 5 bases and J 7 bases; nucleotides not matched to a gene: 3. CDR3 DNA sequence: TGTGCCAGCAGTACAGGGGCGTATACGCAGTATTTT. It is translated as CASSTGAYTQYF.

The chain is built from TRBV6-2 or TRBV6-3 and TRBJ1-5, with D unclear. Deletions cut 5 bases from V and 10 bases from J, with 9 bases between. The CDR3 runs to 11 residues. Germline V gives CDR1 MNHEY, CDR2 SVGEGT. The CDR3 bases are TGTGCCAGCAGTCAATCAGGCCCCCAGCATTTT. Translating it yields CASSQSGPQHF.

The CDR3 spells CASSLVQTEAFF. In DNA form, the CDR3 reads TGTGCCAGCAGCTTAGTTCAAACTGAAGCTTTCTTT. V gene TRBV7-9 combines with J gene TRBJ1-1; D not certain. The CDR3 contains 12 residues. Germline V CDR1 and CDR2: SEHNR, FQNEAQ (reference sequence). With 1 base removed from V and 5 bases from J, the gap between germline ends came to 5 bases.

This chain joins TRBV11-2 and TRBJ1-2; D ambiguous. Looked up from germline, CDR1 is SGHAT and CDR2 is FQNNGV. V was clipped by 0 bases and J by 0 bases, with 8 bases between them. The CDR3 runs to 15 residues. CDR3 loop: CASSLDRRPNYGYTF. The DNA of the CDR3 is TGTGCCAGCAGCTTAGACCGCAGACCTAACTATGGCTACACCTTC.

This clonotype has ten or more counts. Here the CDR3 DNA reads TGCGCCAGCAGCTCCCTCGATGGACCGTACACTGAAGCTTTCTTT. This gives the protein CASSSLDGPYTEAFF. The genes are TRBV5-1 and TRBJ1-1, with D unclear. CDR3 length equals 15 residues. Germline-derived CDR1 and CDR2 are SGHRS and YFSETQ. Trimming removed 3 bases from V and 3 bases from J, with 15 bases in between. Complete variable domain (other parts from reference TRBV5-1 and TRBJ1-1): KAGVTQTPRYLIKTRGQQVTLSCSPISGHRSVSWYQQTPGQGLQFLFEYFSETQRNKGNFPGRFSGRQFSNSRSEMNVSTLELGDSALYLCASSSLDGPYTEAFFGQGTRLTVV.

Comment on this clonotype: A clone one base away is much larger, so this may be a read error. The rearrangement links TRBV7-7 to TRBJ2-1; 7 nucleotides agree with TRBD1. The CDR3 consists of 14 residues. V gave up 5 bases and J gave up 6 bases; unmatched junction bases: 7. CDR1 and CDR2 (germline): SSHAT, FNYEAQ (reference sequence). The CDR3, as DNA: TGTGCCAGCAGCCGGACAGGTACTGCCAATGAGCAGTTCTTC. It specifies CASSRTGTANEQFF.

The chain is built from TRBV6-2 or TRBV6-3 and TRBJ2-1, with 7 bases identical to TRBD2. Germline V CDR1 and CDR2: MNHEY, SVGEGT. V was pared by 8 bases and J by 14 bases, with 9 bases of the junction left unmatched. The length of the CDR3 is 11 residues. CDR3: CASSTRRGKFF. CDR3 in DNA: TGTGCCAGCTCGACCCGGCGGGGGAAGTTCTTC.

V is TRBV6-5 and J is TRBJ1-5, with 7 positions matching TRBD1. This CDR3 has 15 residues. The junction had 10 bases not matched to a gene; V was cut back by 2 bases and J by 9 bases. CDR1 MNHEY and CDR2 SVGAGI come from the germline V gene. The CDR3 is CASSYLRGFGLPQHF. The CDR3 DNA follows: TGTGCCAGCAGTTACCTCAGGGGGTTTGGACTGCCCCAGCATTTT.

This clonotype was counted many times. The rearrangement uses TRBV5-5 and TRBJ2-7, with D possibly TRBD1 on 5 matching bases. The CDR3 is made up of 13 amino acids. From germline, CDR1 is SGHKS and CDR2 YYEKEE (reference sequence). Trimming took off 4 bases at V and 5 bases at J, with 13 bases between the two ends. The CDR3, as DNA: TGTGCCAGCAGCCCCGGGCTCAGGGACGAGCAGTACGTC. Amino acids: CASSPGLRDEQYV.

The CDR3 sequence: CASTGHLRAGGYTF. The CDR3 DNA is TGCGCCAGTACGGGACACCTCCGCGCGGGAGGCTACACCTTC. The V and J genes are TRBV10-1 and TRBJ1-2; D may be TRBD1 (6 bases). CDR1 WNHNN and CDR2 SYGVQD come from the germline V gene (reference sequence). CDR3 length: 14 residues. V shed 9 bases and J shed 8 bases, with 22 bases lying between them.

This clonotype was observed a handful of times. The chain links TRBV18 to TRBJ2-2; D is uncertain. V was clipped by 0 bases and J by 7 bases, with 3 bases between them. Germline assignment: CDR1 KGHSH and CDR2 LQKENI. The CDR3 consists of 12 residues. The CDR3 nucleotides are TGTGCCAGCTCACCACCGAACGGGGAGCTGTTTTTT. Amino acids: CASSPPNGELFF.

This clonotype has more than one count but fewer than ten. The chain uses TRBV28 and TRBJ2-2; unclear D gene. CDR3 size: 12 residues. V lost 5 bases and J lost 7, with 8 bases in between. Germline V gene sequence: CDR1 MDHEN, CDR2 SYDVKM. CDR3 sequence: CASSRLYGELFF. The CDR3 DNA reads as TGTGCCAGCAGTCGCCTCTACGGGGAGCTGTTTTTT.

The chain carries TRBV18 and TRBJ1-1, with TRBD1 identical over 8 bases. The V and J ends lost 3 bases and 0 bases, in that order; junction bases with no gene match: 9. The CDR3 runs 17 residues. Per germline, CDR1 KGHSH and CDR2 LQKENI. The CDR3 sequence: CASSPFRTGNMNTEAFF. CDR3 sequence (DNA): TGTGCCAGCTCACCTTTTAGGACAGGGAACATGAACACTGAAGCTTTCTTT.

This chain joins TRBV12-3 or TRBV12-4 and TRBJ1-4; no definite D call. The CDR3 covers 12 residues. The V end was cut by 3 bases, the J end by 8 bases, with 7 bases between. The CDR3 region has the DNA TGTGCCAGCAGTTTTGTCGTGGAAAAACTGTTTTTT. Its protein product is CASSFVVEKLFF.

This clonotype turned up a few times. The V gene is TRBV29-1, the J gene TRBJ2-5; 10 bases map to TRBD1. Germline V gene sequence: CDR1 SQVTM, CDR2 ANQGSEA. J was trimmed by 7 bases and V by 8 bases; bases with no gene match: 10. The CDR3 has 13 amino acids. The CDR3 here is CSTRGTGDGTQYF. CDR3 nucleotides: TGCAGCACCAGAGGGACAGGGGACGGGACCCAGTACTTC.

The V and J genes are TRBV7-9 and TRBJ1-2; 8 bases line up with TRBD1. Trimming at V came to 5 bases and at J to 8 bases, leaving 16 bases not matched to a gene. CDR1 is SEHNR, CDR2 FQNEAQ, per germline (reference sequence). The CDR3 length is 16 residues. As DNA, the CDR3 is TGTGCCAGCAGCCCAGGGGGACAGGCGGCTAGTAGGGGCTACACCTTC. Translating gives CASSPGGQAASRGYTF. Filled out from reference TRBV7-9 and TRBJ1-2, the complete variable domain reads DTGVSQNPRHKITKRGQNVTFRCDPISEHNRLYWYRQTLGQGPEFLTYFQNEAQLEKSRLLSDRFSAERPKGSFSTLEIQRTEQGDSAMYLCASSPGGQAASRGYTFGSGTRLTVV.

CDR3 in amino acids: CASSYSMGSTYEQYF. CDR3 sequence (DNA): TGTGCCAGCAGTTACTCGATGGGGTCGACCTACGAGCAGTACTTC. V is TRBV6-5 and J is TRBJ2-7; D is uncertain. V dropped 0 bases and J dropped 2 bases, with 11 bases sitting between them. The CDR3 sequence is 15 residues long. Germline V CDR1 and CDR2: MNHEY, SVGAGI.

This clonotype has a count of ten or more. The chain carries TRBV7-2 and TRBJ2-5; 9 bases match TRBD2. The trim removed 4 bases at V and 2 bases at J, leaving 8 bases unmatched. The CDR3 totals 16 residues. Germline CDR1 reads SGHTA; CDR2 reads FQGNSA. The CDR3 region has the DNA TGTGCCAGCAGCTGGCCACCTAGCGGGGAGCAAGAGACCCAGTACTTC. It encodes CASSWPPSGEQETQYF.